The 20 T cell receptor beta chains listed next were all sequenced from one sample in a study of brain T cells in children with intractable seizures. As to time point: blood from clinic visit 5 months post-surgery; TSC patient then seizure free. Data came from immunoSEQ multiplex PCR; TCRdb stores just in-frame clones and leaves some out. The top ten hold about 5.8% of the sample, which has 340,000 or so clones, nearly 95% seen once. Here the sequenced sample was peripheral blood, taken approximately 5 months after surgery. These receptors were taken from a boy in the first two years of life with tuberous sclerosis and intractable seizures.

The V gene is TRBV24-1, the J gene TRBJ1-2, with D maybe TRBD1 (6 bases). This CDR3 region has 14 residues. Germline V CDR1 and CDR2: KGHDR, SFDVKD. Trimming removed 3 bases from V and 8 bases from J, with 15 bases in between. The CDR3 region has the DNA TGTGCCACCAGTGATCCTGGCGGGGGCGCGGGCTACACCTTC. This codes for CATSDPGGGAGYTF.

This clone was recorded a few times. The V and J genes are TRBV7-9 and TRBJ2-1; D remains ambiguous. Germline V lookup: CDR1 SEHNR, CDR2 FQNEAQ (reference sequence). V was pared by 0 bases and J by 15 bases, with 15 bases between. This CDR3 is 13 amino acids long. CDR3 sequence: CASSLAPDPQRFF. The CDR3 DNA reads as TGTGCCAGCAGCTTAGCGCCCGACCCTCAGAGGTTCTTC.

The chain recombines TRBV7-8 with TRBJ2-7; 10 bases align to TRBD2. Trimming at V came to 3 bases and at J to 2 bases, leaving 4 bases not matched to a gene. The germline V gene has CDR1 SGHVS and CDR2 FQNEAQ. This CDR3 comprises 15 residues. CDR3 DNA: TGTGCCAGCAGCTTCGTGGGGACTAGCGCCTACGAGCAGTACTTC. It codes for CASSFVGTSAYEQYF. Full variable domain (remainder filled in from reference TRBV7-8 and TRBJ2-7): GAGVSQSPRYKVAKRGQDVALRCDPISGHVSLFWYQQALGQGPEFLTYFQNEAQLDKSGLPSDRFFAERPEGSVSTLKIQRTQQEDSAVYLCASSFVGTSAYEQYFGPGTRLTVT.

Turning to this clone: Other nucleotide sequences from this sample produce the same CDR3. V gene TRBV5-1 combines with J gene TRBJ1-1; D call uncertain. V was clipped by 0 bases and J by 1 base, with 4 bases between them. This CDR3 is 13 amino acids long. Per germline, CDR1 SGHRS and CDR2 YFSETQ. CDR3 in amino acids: CASSLEGNTEAFF. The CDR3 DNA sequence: TGCGCCAGCAGCTTGGAGGGGAACACTGAAGCTTTCTTT.

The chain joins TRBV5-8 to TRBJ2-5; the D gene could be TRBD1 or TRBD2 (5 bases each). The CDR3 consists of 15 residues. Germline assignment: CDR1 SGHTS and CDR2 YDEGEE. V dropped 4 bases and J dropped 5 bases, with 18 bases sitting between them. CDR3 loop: CASSNGTGRGETQYF. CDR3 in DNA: TGTGCCAGCAGCAATGGGACCGGGCGCGGGGAGACCCAGTACTTC.

DNA for the CDR3: TGTGCCAGTAGTCGTACAGGGGGCGAGGGCTATGGCTACACCTTC. Translation gives CASSRTGGEGYGYTF. This chain connects TRBV19 to TRBJ1-2; 9 nucleotides match TRBD1. With V trimmed by 5 bases and J by 4 bases, 8 bases remained unmatched. The germline V gene encodes CDR1 LNHDA and CDR2 SQIVND (reference sequence). CDR3 length: 15 residues.

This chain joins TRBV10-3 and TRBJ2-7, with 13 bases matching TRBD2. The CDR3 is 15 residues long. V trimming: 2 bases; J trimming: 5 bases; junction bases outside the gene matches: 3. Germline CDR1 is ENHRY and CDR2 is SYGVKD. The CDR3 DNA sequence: TGTGCCATCAGTGAGGACGGACTAGCGGGAGACGAGCAGTACTTC. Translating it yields CAISEDGLAGDEQYF.

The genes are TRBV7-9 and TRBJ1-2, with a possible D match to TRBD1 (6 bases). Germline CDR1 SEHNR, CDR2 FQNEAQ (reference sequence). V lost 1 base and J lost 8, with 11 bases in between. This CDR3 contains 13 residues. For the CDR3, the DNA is TGTGCCAGCAGCTTAGAAAATACAGGGGGCTACACCTTC. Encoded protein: CASSLENTGGYTF.

CDR3 sequence reads: CASRVGSNQPQHF. In DNA, the CDR3 is TGTGCCAGCAGGGTAGGAAGCAATCAGCCCCAGCATTTT. J is TRBJ1-5 and V is TRBV6-5; no clear D gene. CDR1 and CDR2 from the germline V gene are MNHEY and SVGAGI. V lost 6 bases to trimming and J lost 1 base, with 7 bases between them. This CDR3 is 13 amino acids long.

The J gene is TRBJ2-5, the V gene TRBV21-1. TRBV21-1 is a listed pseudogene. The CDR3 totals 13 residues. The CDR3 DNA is TGTGCCAGCAGCCCTCTTCGAGGGGCGACCCAGTACTTC. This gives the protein CASSPLRGATQYF.

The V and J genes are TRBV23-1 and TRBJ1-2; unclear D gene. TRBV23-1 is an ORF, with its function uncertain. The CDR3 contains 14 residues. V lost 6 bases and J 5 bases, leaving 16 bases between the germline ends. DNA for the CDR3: TGCGCCAGCAGCCACCGCGCAACCCGTTATGGCTACACCTTC. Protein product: CASSHRATRYGYTF.

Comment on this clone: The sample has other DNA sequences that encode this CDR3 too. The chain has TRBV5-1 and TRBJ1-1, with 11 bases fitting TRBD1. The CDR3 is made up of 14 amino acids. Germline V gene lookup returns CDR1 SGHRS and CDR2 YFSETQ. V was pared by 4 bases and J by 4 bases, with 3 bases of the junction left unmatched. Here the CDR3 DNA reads TGCGCCAGCAGCAGGGGACAGGGGGGCACTGAAGCTTTCTTT. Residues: CASSRGQGGTEAFF.

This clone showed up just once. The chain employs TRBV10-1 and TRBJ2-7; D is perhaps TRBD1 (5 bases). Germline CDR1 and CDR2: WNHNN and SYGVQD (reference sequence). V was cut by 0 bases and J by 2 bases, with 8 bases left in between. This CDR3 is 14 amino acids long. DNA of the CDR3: TGCGCCAGCAGTGAGTCAGACAGACCCTACGAGCAGTACTTC. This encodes CASSESDRPYEQYF.

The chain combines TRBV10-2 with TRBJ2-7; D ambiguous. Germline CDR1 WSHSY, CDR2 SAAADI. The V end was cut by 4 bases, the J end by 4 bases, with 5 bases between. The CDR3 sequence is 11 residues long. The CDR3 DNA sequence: TGCGCCAGCAGTGGTTCTTACGAGCAGTACTTC. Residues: CASSGSYEQYF.

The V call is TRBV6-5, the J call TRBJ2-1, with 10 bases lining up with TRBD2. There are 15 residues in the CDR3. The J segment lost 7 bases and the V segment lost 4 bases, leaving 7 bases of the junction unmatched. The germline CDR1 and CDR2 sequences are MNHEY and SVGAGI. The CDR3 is CASSSLAGEGNEQFF. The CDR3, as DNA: TGTGCCAGCAGTTCCCTAGCGGGAGAGGGTAATGAGCAGTTCTTC.

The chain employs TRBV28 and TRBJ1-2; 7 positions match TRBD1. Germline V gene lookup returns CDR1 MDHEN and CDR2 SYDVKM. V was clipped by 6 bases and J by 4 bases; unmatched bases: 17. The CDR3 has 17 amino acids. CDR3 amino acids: CASSRRHYRGGPYGYTF. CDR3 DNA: TGTGCCAGCAGCCGTCGCCATTACAGGGGAGGGCCCTATGGCTACACCTTC.

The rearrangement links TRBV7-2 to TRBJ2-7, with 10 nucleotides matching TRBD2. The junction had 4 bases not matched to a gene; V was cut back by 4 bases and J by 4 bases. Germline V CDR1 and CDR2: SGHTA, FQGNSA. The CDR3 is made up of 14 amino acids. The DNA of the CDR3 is TGTGCCAGCAGCTCTAGCGGGGGAAAGTACGAGCAGTACTTC. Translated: CASSSSGGKYEQYF.

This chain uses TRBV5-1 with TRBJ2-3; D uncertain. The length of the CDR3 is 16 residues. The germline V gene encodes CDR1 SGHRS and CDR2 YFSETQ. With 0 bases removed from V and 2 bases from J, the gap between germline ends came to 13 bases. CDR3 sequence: CASSLGLHILTDTQYF. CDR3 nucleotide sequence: TGCGCCAGCAGCTTGGGGTTACATATACTCACAGATACGCAGTATTTT.

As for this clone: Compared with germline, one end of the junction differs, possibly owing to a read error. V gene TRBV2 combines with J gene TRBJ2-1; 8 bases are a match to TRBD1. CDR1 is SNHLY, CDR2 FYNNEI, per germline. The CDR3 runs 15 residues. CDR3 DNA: TGTGCCGGCAGACTCTCAGGGGGCGCTAAGTATGAGCAGTTCTTC. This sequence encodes CAGRLSGGAKYEQFF.

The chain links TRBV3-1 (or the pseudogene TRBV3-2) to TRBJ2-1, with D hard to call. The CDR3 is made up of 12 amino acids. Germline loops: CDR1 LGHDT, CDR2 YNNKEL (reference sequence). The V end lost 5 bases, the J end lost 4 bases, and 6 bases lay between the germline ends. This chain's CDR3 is CASSGNYNEQFF. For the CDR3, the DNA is TGTGCCAGCAGCGGGAATTACAATGAGCAGTTCTTC.